These 28 T cell receptor beta chains share one sample of origin, sequenced in a study of blood T cell repertoires in COVID-19. Generated by immunoSEQ multiplex PCR, the TCRdb table keeps only in-frame clones and is missing some. The sample contains tens of thousands of clones, 82% of which appear only once. Sequencing was carried out using peripheral blood. These receptors were taken from a human donor in a cohort sampled during active COVID-19.

This chain uses TRBV9 with TRBJ1-2; TRBD1 aligns across 8 bases. This CDR3 comprises 15 residues. Trimming took 4 bases from V and 2 from J; bases not matched to a gene: 7. Germline values: CDR1 SGDLS, CDR2 YYNGEE. As DNA, the CDR3 is TGTGCCAGCAGCTTCCGCCCAGGGGGCAACTATGGCTACACCTTC. Amino acids: CASSFRPGGNYGYTF.

The V gene is TRBV4-1, the J gene TRBJ2-1; 9 positions match TRBD2. Trimming cost V 0 bases and J 3 bases; bases outside gene matches: 3. Looked up from germline, CDR1 is MGHRA and CDR2 is YSYEKL. CDR3 length: 16 residues. In DNA form, the CDR3 reads TGCGCCAGCAGCCAAGAACTAGCGGGCGGCTACAATGAGCAGTTCTTC. Amino acid sequence: CASSQELAGGYNEQFF.

The chain employs TRBV9 and TRBJ2-2, with 12 bases fitting TRBD2. V shed 3 bases, J shed 7 bases, and the junction held 4 bases outside the gene matches. CDR1 and CDR2 (germline): SGDLS, YYNGEE. The CDR3 spans 15 residues. The CDR3 region is CASSASGGEFGELFF. In DNA, the CDR3 is TGTGCCAGCAGCGCTAGCGGGGGGGAGTTCGGGGAGCTGTTTTTT.

The chain links TRBV6-5 to TRBJ1-5, with TRBD1 as a possible D gene (6 bases). V lost 5 bases, J lost 9 bases, and 14 bases lay in between. The germline CDR1 and CDR2 sequences are MNHEY and SVGAGI. The CDR3 covers 13 residues. The CDR3 DNA reads as TGTGCCAGCAGTCCGGGACAAGCAGGGCCCCAGCATTTT. It codes for CASSPGQAGPQHF.

The DNA for the CDR3 is TGTGCCTGGAGCCAAACAGGGATGGGTGGCTACACCTTC. It codes for CAWSQTGMGGYTF. The chain uses TRBV30 and TRBJ1-2; D perhaps matches TRBD1 (6 bases). This CDR3 spans 13 amino acids. Between the trimmed V and J ends, which lost 3 bases and 7 bases, there was a span of 15 bases. The germline V gene has CDR1 GTSNPN and CDR2 SVGIG (reference sequence).

The J gene is TRBJ2-7, the V gene TRBV6-5, with D possibly being TRBD1 (5 bases). The CDR3 runs 15 residues. The germline V gene encodes CDR1 MNHEY and CDR2 SVGAGI. V dropped 5 bases and J dropped 1 base, with 15 bases sitting between them. The CDR3 loop is CASSRQQWGSYEQYF. The CDR3 DNA sequence: TGTGCCAGCAGTCGACAGCAGTGGGGATCCTACGAGCAGTACTTC.

The rearrangement uses TRBV7-2 and TRBJ2-3; D remains unclear. The CDR3 is 15 residues long. The germline V gene encodes CDR1 SGHTA and CDR2 FQGNSA. V lost 1 base and J 8 bases, leaving 16 bases between the germline ends. In DNA form, the CDR3 reads TGTGCCAGCAGCTTAGTAGCCAAAACTATCGGTACGCAGTATTTT. Amino acid sequence: CASSLVAKTIGTQYF. The complete variable domain, with remaining parts taken from reference TRBV7-2 and TRBJ2-3, reads GAGVSQSPSNKVTEKGKDVELRCDPISGHTALYWYRQSLGQGLEFLIYFQGNSAPDKSGLPSDRFSAERTGGSVSTLTIQRTQQEDSAVYLCASSLVAKTIGTQYFGPGTRLTVL.

This sequence joins TRBV19 and TRBJ1-4, with 9 bases matching TRBD1. V lost 5 bases, J lost 6 bases, and 7 bases stayed unmatched. Germline V gives CDR1 LNHDA, CDR2 SQIVND (reference sequence). The CDR3 contains 15 residues. This CDR3 reads CASSLPGQGYEKLFF. CDR3 coding DNA: TGTGCCAGTAGTCTCCCGGGACAGGGATATGAAAAACTGTTTTTT.

The CDR3 protein is CASRYGQNYGYTF. The CDR3 DNA sequence: TGTGCCAGCAGGTACGGACAGAACTATGGCTACACCTTC. This sequence joins TRBV12-3 or TRBV12-4 and TRBJ1-2; possible D gene TRBD1, 6 bases. Trimming shortened V by 6 bases and J by 2 bases, and 10 bases separated the two germline ends. This CDR3 comprises 13 residues.

J is TRBJ2-7 and V is TRBV5-8; maybe TRBD1 (6 bases). Germline loops: CDR1 SGHTS, CDR2 YDEGEE. Trimming took 0 bases from V and 5 from J, leaving 6 bases between them. This CDR3 comprises 12 residues. The CDR3 DNA reads TGTGCCAGCAGCTTGGACAGGGACGAGCAGTACTTC. Residues: CASSLDRDEQYF.

The rearrangement joins TRBV6-2 or TRBV6-3 to TRBJ1-5; TRBD1 agrees at 10 bases. There are 16 residues in the CDR3. The V and J ends lost 5 bases and 7 bases, in that order; junction bases with no gene match: 11. The V gene's germline CDR1 is MNHEY and CDR2 SVGEGT. The chain's CDR3 is CASSKRTGQGKQPQHF. CDR3 DNA: TGTGCCAGCAGTAAACGCACGGGACAGGGGAAGCAGCCCCAGCATTTT.

This chain joins TRBV18 and TRBJ1-1, with TRBD1 identical over 8 bases. Germline V gene lookup returns CDR1 KGHSH and CDR2 LQKENI. Trimming took 8 bases from V and 2 from J; bases not matched to a gene: 7. CDR3 length: 14 amino acids. The CDR3 loop reads CASRPGTGNTEAFF. For the CDR3, the DNA is TGTGCCAGCAGACCCGGGACAGGAAACACTGAAGCTTTCTTT.

The chain employs TRBV29-1 and TRBJ1-1; D remains ambiguous. The CDR3 contains 10 residues. V gave up 4 bases and J gave up 8 bases, with 8 bases separating them. Germline V gene lookup returns CDR1 SQVTM and CDR2 ANQGSEA. The CDR3: CSVGPKEAFF. DNA of the CDR3: TGCAGCGTTGGGCCAAAGGAAGCTTTCTTT.

The chain has TRBV23-1 and TRBJ1-2, with 10 positions matching TRBD1. TRBV23-1 is flagged as an ORF with uncertain function. V gave up 2 bases and J gave up 0 bases; unmatched junction bases: 3. The CDR3 has 16 residues. Here the CDR3 DNA reads TGCGCCAGCAGTCAAGACAGGGGGCGACCTAACTATGGCTACACCTTC. It codes for CASSQDRGRPNYGYTF.

V is TRBV4-1 and J is TRBJ1-6; 8 bases align to TRBD1. The CDR3 consists of 17 residues. With V trimmed by 3 bases and J by 3 bases, 7 bases remained unmatched. Germline V gene data show CDR1 as MGHRA and CDR2 as YSYEKL. The CDR3 region has the DNA TGCGCCAGCAGCCAGGGGACAGGAGCCGTCTATAATTCACCCCTCCACTTT. As protein: CASSQGTGAVYNSPLHF.

This clone was picked up one time. The CDR3 DNA follows: TGTGCCAGCAGCGATCGGGTTGGCATTGGGAATGAGCAGTTCTTC. Its protein product is CASSDRVGIGNEQFF. The chain carries TRBV5-4 and TRBJ2-1; D ambiguous. CDR3 length: 15 amino acids. Trimming removed 4 bases from V and 7 bases from J, with 18 bases in between. CDR1 is SGHNT and CDR2 is YYREEE in the germline V gene (reference sequence).

The chain combines TRBV13 with TRBJ1-1; 7 bases are shared with TRBD1. The length of the CDR3 is 14 residues. Germline CDR1 reads PRHDT; CDR2 reads FYEKMQ (reference sequence). With V trimmed by 5 bases and J by 5 bases, 8 bases remained unmatched. This CDR3 is CASSMRQGRTEAFF. CDR3 in DNA: TGTGCCAGCAGCATGAGACAGGGAAGAACTGAAGCTTTCTTT.

This rearrangement joins TRBV5-4 to TRBJ2-7, with TRBD1 matching 8 bases. Trimming cost V 4 bases and J 2 bases; bases outside gene matches: 8. Per germline, CDR1 SGHNT and CDR2 YYREEE (reference sequence). This CDR3 has 15 residues. CDR3 loop: CASSKTGASAYEQYF. In nucleotides, the CDR3 is TGTGCCAGCAGCAAGACAGGGGCGAGTGCCTACGAGCAGTACTTC.

V is TRBV7-2 and J is TRBJ1-3; D gene ambiguous. The germline CDR1 and CDR2 sequences are SGHTA and FQGNSA. The ends were cut back, 5 bases at V and 7 bases at J, with 9 bases in the middle. This CDR3 has 12 residues. This chain's CDR3 is CASSLAGNTIYF. In DNA form, the CDR3 reads TGTGCCAGCAGCCTGGCGGGGAACACCATATATTTT. Drawing the rest from reference TRBV7-2 and TRBJ1-3, the complete variable domain is GAGVSQSPSNKVTEKGKDVELRCDPISGHTALYWYRQSLGQGLEFLIYFQGNSAPDKSGLPSDRFSAERTGGSVSTLTIQRTQQEDSAVYLCASSLAGNTIYFGEGSWLTVV.

The chain uses TRBV18 and TRBJ1-2; maybe TRBD1 (5 bases). This CDR3 spans 12 amino acids. CDR1 is KGHSH and CDR2 is LQKENI in the germline V gene. The V and J ends lost 6 bases and 6 bases respectively, with 11 bases between them. CDR3 nucleotides: TGTGCCAGCTCCCCCAGGGTGGATGGCTACACCTTC. Translated, it gives CASSPRVDGYTF.

The V and J genes are TRBV4-3 and TRBJ2-7, with D maybe TRBD2 (5 bases). The CDR3 totals 15 residues. Germline lookup yields CDR1 LGHNA and CDR2 YSLEER. V lost 0 bases, J lost 3 bases, and 12 bases lay in between. The CDR3 loop is CASSQEVTTDYEQYF. CDR3 DNA: TGCGCCAGCAGCCAAGAGGTGACTACAGACTACGAGCAGTACTTC.

Regarding this clone: A read error may be the cause here, since a much bigger clone is one base away. The chain carries TRBV6-5 and TRBJ1-2; 7 positions agree with TRBD1. After removal of 6 bases from V and 4 bases from J, the junction contained 5 bases not matched to a gene. Looked up from germline, CDR1 is MNHEY and CDR2 is SVGAGI. The CDR3 totals 13 residues. Here the CDR3 reads CASSSRQGYGYTF. DNA of the CDR3: TGTGCCAGCAGCTCCCGACAGGGCTATGGCTACACCTTC.

This chain joins TRBV12-3 or TRBV12-4 and TRBJ2-7, with D perhaps matching TRBD1 (6 bases). CDR3 size: 13 residues. V lost 4 bases to trimming and J lost 5 bases, with 12 bases between them. DNA for the CDR3: TGTGCCAGCAGTTCCGGGACAATAAACGAGCAGTACTTC. Translation: CASSSGTINEQYF.

The CDR3 is CASSQGPRETQYF. CDR3 DNA: TGTGCCAGCAGCCAGGGGCCTCGAGAGACCCAGTACTTC. V gene TRBV7-3 combines with J gene TRBJ2-5; the D gene is possibly TRBD1 (6 bases). This CDR3 has 13 amino acids. The V and J ends lost 5 bases and 4 bases respectively, with 11 bases between them. Germline V gene data show CDR1 as SGHTA and CDR2 as FQGTGA.

This clone was seen a single time. The gene calls are TRBV6-5 and TRBJ2-7; 7 bases align to TRBD1. After removal of 10 bases from V and 2 bases from J, the junction contained 5 bases not matched to a gene. Germline values: CDR1 MNHEY, CDR2 SVGAGI. The CDR3 contains 12 residues. The CDR3: CATGGSPYEQYF. The CDR3 DNA follows: TGTGCCACAGGGGGTTCCCCCTACGAGCAGTACTTC.

J is TRBJ2-1 and V is TRBV7-9; D gene unclear. Trimming removed 4 bases from V and 12 bases from J, with 13 bases in between. CDR1 SEHNR and CDR2 FQNEAQ come from the germline V gene (reference sequence). The CDR3 runs 12 residues. The DNA of the CDR3 is TGTGCCAGCAGCTCCCTCGTCGACTGGCAGTTCTTC. It translates to CASSSLVDWQFF.

The CDR3 reads CASSEAGWTGQETQYF. The CDR3 DNA follows: TGTGCCAGCAGCGAGGCGGGGTGGACAGGACAAGAGACCCAGTACTTC. The chain combines TRBV2 with TRBJ2-5; maybe TRBD1 (7 bases). The CDR3 extends over 16 amino acids. Germline V gives CDR1 SNHLY, CDR2 FYNNEI. V was trimmed by 6 bases and J by 2 bases, leaving 19 bases between them.

V usage is TRBV9 and J usage is TRBJ1-6; no reliable D call. The CDR3 loop spans 14 amino acids. V lost 5 bases, J lost 0 bases, and 6 bases lay in between. The germline gives CDR1 SGDLS, CDR2 YYNGEE. The chain's CDR3 is CASRTGSYNSPLHF. CDR3 DNA sequence: TGTGCCAGCAGAACGGGCTCCTATAATTCACCCCTCCACTTT.